This T cell receptor (beta chain) was retrieved from a study of blood T cell repertoires in COVID-19. The wider study: Nucleic acid was either cDNA or gDNA, and it came from T cells, B-cell-depleted T cells, or PBMCs.

Method: immunoSEQ multiplex PCR; TCRdb's copy keeps in-frame clones and lacks some. The profile shows over 95,000 clones, approximately 81% of them singletons. In germline, CDR1 is SGHAT, CDR2 FQNNGV. With 4 bases clipped from V and 5 bases from J, the junction kept 5 bases outside the gene matches. There are 14 residues in the CDR3. The receptor was derived from a man in his fifties or sixties with acute or convalescent COVID-19. The sequenced material came from peripheral blood. The chain carries TRBV11-2 and TRBJ1-2; TRBD1 matches 9 bases. The CDR3 DNA reads as TGTGCCAGCAGCTCGACAGGGGGTAGTTATGGCTACACCTTC. Translating gives CASSSTGGSYGYTF.